This T cell receptor beta chain originates from a study of CD8 T cells in ankylosing spondylitis. The study's findings and limits: A TCR beta motif of roughly 8 highly homologous variants appeared characteristic of ankylosing spondylitis blood.

TCRdb called the 5' RACE reads again in MiXCR, with one record for every CDR3 protein. This sample has 130,000 or so distinct CDR3 sequences, with 6.5% to 9% found just once. This clonotype was found many times. Antigen unknown. CDR3 length: 13 residues. V shed 5 bases and J shed 2 bases, with 9 bases lying between them. Germline V gene data show CDR1 as SGHTA and CDR2 as FQGNSA. Sequencing input: blood, either unsorted or a sorted T cell fraction (not recorded which). The sequence was obtained from a male donor with ankylosing spondylitis or in good health (not recorded which). This sequence joins TRBV7-2 and TRBJ2-5; D not certain. DNA for the CDR3: TGTGCCAGCAGCCCTCCCGCACAAGAGACCCAGTACTTC. Translated, it gives CASSPPAQETQYF.